The rows below give T cell receptor beta chains drawn from one sample of a study of T cells in Graves' hyperthyroidism and ophthalmopathy. Each CDR3 protein is one row after TCRdb ran MiXCR on the multiplex PCR reads. The table lists 380,000 or so distinct CDR3 sequences, around an eighth of them singletons. Source material: blood. These receptors were collected from a man under 40 with Graves' hyperthyroidism that later progressed to Graves' ophthalmopathy. Each CDR3 is given with its conserved first and last residue. D genes are given only for firm matches. Clone size appears in some rows only: once, few, many, or a class for an expanded clone.

>TRBV7-9|TRBD2|many|TRBJ2-2
TGTGCCAGCAGCCCTGGGACTAGCGGGGCCCCGCCTCGGACCGGGGAGCTGTTTTTT
CASSPGTSGAPPRTGELFF
>TRBV9|-|-|TRBJ1-2
TGTGCCAGCAGCGGAGGGGCGGGCGTCGGAAACTATGGCTACACCTTC
CASSGGAGVGNYGYTF
>TRBV28|-|many|TRBJ2-7
TGTGCCAGCAGTTTTATCGTAGGCGAGCAGTACTTC
CASSFIVGEQYF
>TRBV7-2|-|few|TRBJ2-4
TGTGCCAGCAGCCGGGGACTAGCCAAAAACATTCAGTACTTC
CASSRGLAKNIQYF
>TRBV7-2|TRBD1|-|TRBJ1-2
TGTGCCAGCAGCCTTGGACAGGGTGGGGGGATGGACTATGGCTACACCTTC
CASSLGQGGGMDYGYTF
>TRBV28|-|many|TRBJ1-5
TGTGCCAGCACCTTAGGGAGGGGATTTAGGCATCAGCCCCAGCATTTT
CASTLGRGFRHQPQHF
>TRBV20-1|TRBD1|-|TRBJ2-7
TGCAGTGCTAGACTCCGGGACAGGGGCTACGAGCAGTACTTC
CSARLRDRGYEQYF
>TRBV5-1|-|few|TRBJ2-7
TGCGCCAGCAGCGTAGGACAGTTCTCCTACGAGCAGTACTTC
CASSVGQFSYEQYF
>TRBV7-2|-|many|TRBJ1-3
TGTGCCAGCAGCCTTTGGGCAGGTCGCTCTGGAAACACCATATATTTT
CASSLWAGRSGNTIYF
>TRBV30|TRBD1|few|TRBJ2-7
TGTGCCTGGAGGGACCTGGACAGGGCTTCCTACGAGCAGTACTTC
CAWRDLDRASYEQYF
>TRBV7-9|TRBD1|many|TRBJ1-2
TGTGCCAGCAGCTTACCAATCGACAGGGTAGGGGGCTACACCTTC
CASSLPIDRVGGYTF
>TRBV11-2|-|-|TRBJ2-7
TGTGCCAGCAGTCAGCCCCTCTACGAGCAGTACTTC
CASSQPLYEQYF
>TRBV11-3|TRBD1|many|TRBJ1-6
TGTGCCAGCACCTATTACGGGACAGGGGACAAGACCCTCCACTTT
CASTYYGTGDKTLHF
>TRBV2|-|many|TRBJ1-5
TGTGCCAGCAGTGGGCAGACTTCCAATCAGCCCCAGCATTTT
CASSGQTSNQPQHF
>TRBV5-1|-|many|TRBJ2-1
TGCGCCAGCAGCTTGGAGATCTCCTACAATGAGCAGTTCTTC
CASSLEISYNEQFF
>TRBV12-3/TRBV12-4|-|few|TRBJ2-7
TGTGCCAGCACCCACTCTGGGGGCCGCTACGAGCAGTACTTC
CASTHSGGRYEQYF
>TRBV6-1|-|-|TRBJ1-3
TGTGCCAGCAGTCCTCAGGGAAACACCATATATTTT
CASSPQGNTIYF
>TRBV9|TRBD1|few|TRBJ2-1
TGTGCCAGCAGCGTAGGACAGGGGGTAGGTGAGCAGTTCTTC
CASSVGQGVGEQFF
>TRBV11-2|-|-|TRBJ2-5
TGTGCCAGCAGCTTCTTGGGCCGGGAGTTACACTTC
CASSFLGRELHF
>TRBV2|TRBD1|many|TRBJ1-5
TGTGCCAGCAGATTGACAGGGAACGGCAATCAGCCCCAGCATTTT
CASRLTGNGNQPQHF
>TRBV7-2|TRBD1|many|TRBJ1-5
TGTGCCAGCAGTCTCGGGACAGCCCGACGGCAGCCCCAGCATTTT
CASSLGTARRQPQHF
>TRBV4-1|TRBD2|-|TRBJ2-1
TGCGCCAGCAGCCAAGCTAGGATAGCGGGGGAAAGCTCCTACAATGAGCAGTCCTTC
CASSQARIAGESSYNEQSF
>TRBV11-2|-|many|TRBJ2-5
TGTGCCAGCAGCACTTATGAAGAGACCCAGTACTTC
CASSTYEETQYF
>TRBV28|-|many|TRBJ1-1
TGTGCCAGCGCAGGGTTTCCTGAAGCTTTCTTT
CASAGFPEAFF
>TRBV20-1|-|few|TRBJ2-3
TGCAGTGCTCCAAGGGCCGGTAGCACAGATACGCAGTATTTT
CSAPRAGSTDTQYF
>TRBV5-1|-|many|TRBJ1-4
TGCGCCAGCAGCTTCCAGGGTGAGGAAAAACTGTTTTTT
CASSFQGEEKLFF
>TRBV6-1|-|few|TRBJ1-2
TGTGCCAGCAGTGCACGCAGTGGGAACTATGGCTACACCTTC
CASSARSGNYGYTF
>TRBV20-1|-|many|TRBJ2-5
TGCAGTGCTAGAGATAGGCCGAGACAAGAGACCCAGTACTTC
CSARDRPRQETQYF
>TRBV5-1|-|many|TRBJ1-6
TGCGCCAGCAGCTTGGTCGGGACCGGAAATTCACCCCTCCACTTT
CASSLVGTGNSPLHF
>TRBV6-1|-|few|TRBJ1-2
TGTGCCAGCAGTCCGGGGCCCACTAACTATGGCTACACCTTC
CASSPGPTNYGYTF
>TRBV5-1|TRBD1|many|TRBJ1-1
TGCGCCAGCAGCTTAGGGGGCGCTGTTGAAGCTTTCTTT
CASSLGGAVEAFF
>TRBV7-9|TRBD1|few|TRBJ2-3
TGTGCCAGCAGCTTATGGGACAGGGGTCGAACAGATACGCAGTATTTT
CASSLWDRGRTDTQYF
>TRBV12-3/TRBV12-4|-|many|TRBJ1-2
TGTGCCAGCAGTTTAGCGGTAATACGGGGCCGGGGCTACACCTTC
CASSLAVIRGRGYTF
>TRBV7-9|TRBD1|-|TRBJ2-7
TGTGCCAGCAGCTTAGTGGGGGACAGTCCGTTAGGGCAGTACTTC
CASSLVGDSPLGQYF
>TRBV11-2|TRBD1|many|TRBJ1-5
TGTGCCAGCAGGATAACAGGGGCGCTCGATCAGCCCCAGCATTTT
CASRITGALDQPQHF
>TRBV7-9|-|many|TRBJ1-3
TGTGCCAGCAGCTTAGGACAGGAGGGAGACACCATATATTTT
CASSLGQEGDTIYF
>TRBV6-4|-|-|TRBJ1-1
TGTGCCAGCAGGCCAGGGGCAGGGAACACTGAAGCTTTCTTT
CASRPGAGNTEAFF
>TRBV20-1|TRBD1|-|TRBJ2-1
TGCAGTGCTAGGGGACAGGGGGCCAGGTTGAATGAGCAGTTCTTC
CSARGQGARLNEQFF
>TRBV28|-|-|TRBJ2-1
TGTGCCAGCAGTTTTTTTGGGGAGGTAAATGAGCAGTTCTTC
CASSFFGEVNEQFF
>TRBV11-2|-|many|TRBJ2-5
TGTGCCAGCAGCCCGGGACGTAGTCAAGAGACCCAGTACTTC
CASSPGRSQETQYF
>TRBV20-1|-|many|TRBJ1-4
TGCAGTGCTCCTGGACCTAATGAAAAACTGTTTTTT
CSAPGPNEKLFF
>TRBV2|-|many|TRBJ2-7
TGTGCCAGCAGACTAGAACCCTACGAGCAGTACTTC
CASRLEPYEQYF
>TRBV5-1|TRBD2|many|TRBJ2-5
TGCGCCAGCAGCTTGGCCTTTGTGACTAGCGGACCGAAAGAGACCCAGTACTTC
CASSLAFVTSGPKETQYF
>TRBV30|TRBD1|many|TRBJ2-7
TGTGCCTGGAGTTGGGACAGGGGCTACGAGCAGTACTTC
CAWSWDRGYEQYF
>TRBV11-2|-|few|TRBJ1-4
TGTGCCAGCAGCTTAGTAGCCCGGGGACGGGCAACTAATGAAAAACTGTTTTTT
CASSLVARGRATNEKLFF
>TRBV11-3|TRBD1|many|TRBJ1-2
TGTGCCAGCAGCTGGGGGGGACAGGCCTATAACTATGGCTACACCTTC
CASSWGGQAYNYGYTF
>TRBV7-6|-|many|TRBJ1-2
TGTGCCAGCAGTCCCGTGGGCAACTATGGCTACACCTTC
CASSPVGNYGYTF
>TRBV10-3|TRBD1|many|TRBJ1-2
TGTGCCATCAGGATTAACACAGGGGGCTATGGCTACACCTTC
CAIRINTGGYGYTF
>TRBV7-9|-|-|TRBJ2-7
TGTGCCAGCAGCCCCCCGGGTCGCCCCTTTTACGAGCAGTACTTC
CASSPPGRPFYEQYF
>TRBV5-4|TRBD2|-|TRBJ2-4
TGTGCCAGCAGCTACGGGGGGGAGGACATTCAGTACTTC
CASSYGGEDIQYF
>TRBV9|-|-|TRBJ2-3
TGTGCCAGCAGCGTAGGTTTAGATACGCAGTATTTT
CASSVGLDTQYF
>TRBV27|TRBD1|-|TRBJ1-2
TGTGCCAGCAGTCCGAACACAGGGGGCTCTGGCTACACCTTC
CASSPNTGGSGYTF
>TRBV30|-|-|TRBJ1-1
TGTGCCTGGAGACCCCCAGGGGCTGGTCTCCTTGAAGCTTTCTTT
CAWRPPGAGLLEAFF
>TRBV5-1|-|many|TRBJ1-1
TGCGCCAGCAGCTTGCGTTCAGCGAACACTGAAGCTTTCTTT
CASSLRSANTEAFF
>TRBV11-3|TRBD1|many|TRBJ2-3
TGTGCCAGCAGCTTAGGGGTTAGGGACAGAGATACGCAGTATTTT
CASSLGVRDRDTQYF